The present TCR beta chain was sequenced within a study of blood T cell repertoires in COVID-19. Background on the study: Acute and convalescent COVID-19 specimens originated in the United States, Italy and Spain.

TCRdb keeps only in-frame clones here, not all; method: immunoSEQ multiplex PCR. The sample lists approximately 140,000 clones, more than 60% occurring once. Losses at the gene ends were 2 bases for V and 6 bases for J; bases not matched to a gene: 5. The CDR3 has 14 residues. Germline V gene sequence: CDR1 MNHEY, CDR2 SVGAGI. Input material: peripheral blood. The V call is TRBV6-5, the J call TRBJ1-1; 8 bases match TRBD1. The sequence derives from a man at least 80 years old with acute or convalescent COVID-19. CDR3 sequence: CASSYTEQGAEAFF. The DNA for the CDR3 is TGTGCCAGCAGTTACACAGAACAGGGGGCTGAAGCTTTCTTT.